The rows below give T cell receptor beta chains drawn from one sample of a study of T cell changes during pregnancy in multiple sclerosis. Some clones are missing from TCRdb's copy, which holds only in-frame ones; the method was immunoSEQ multiplex PCR. Here the sample spans over 60,000 clones, about 93% being singletons. The source material was peripheral blood, sampled in the first trimester of pregnancy. Receptors originate from a female donor with multiple sclerosis, enrolled in a pregnancy study. Each CDR3 is given with its conserved first and last residue. A D gene is named only where the DNA matches it firmly. Size is omitted from some rows. Given values are once, few, many or a class for expanded clones.

NA TRBJ2-7 NA TRBV19 TGTGCCAGTAGTCGAAGGACTGACGGCTACGAGCAGTACTTC CASSRRTDGYEQYF
TRBD1 TRBJ2-6 NA TRBV19 TGTGCCAGTAGTATGAGAGCGGGACAGGGGGACTCTGGGGCCAACGTCCTGACTTTC CASSMRAGQGDSGANVLTF
TRBD2 TRBJ2-7 NA TRBV19 TGTGCCAGTAGCAGACTAGCGGGAGAAGGCACCTACGAGCAGTACTTC CASSRLAGEGTYEQYF
NA TRBJ1-5 NA TRBV2 TGTGCCACCTGTTCCTCAGGGCAGCCCCAGCATTTT CATCSSGQPQHF
NA TRBJ1-4 once TRBV9 TGTGCCAGCAGCGTGGATCTGACAGGTTCAAATGAAAAACTGTTTTTT CASSVDLTGSNEKLFF
NA TRBJ2-7 NA TRBV7-9 TGTGCCAGCAGCCTCATCGGTATCGGGGACGAGCAGTACTTC CASSLIGIGDEQYF
NA TRBJ1-4 NA TRBV4-2 TGTGCCAGCAGCCAAGTGGGGGCGACGGATGAAAAACTGTTTTTT CASSQVGATDEKLFF
NA TRBJ2-5 NA TRBV6-1 TGTGCCAGCAAAGCGGGCTTGGGGGAGACCCAGTACTTC CASKAGLGETQYF
NA TRBJ1-1 NA TRBV7-6 TGTGCCAGTACTCGTGCTTTGAACACTGAAGCTTTCTTT CASTRALNTEAFF
NA TRBJ1-4 NA TRBV7-9 TGTGCCAGCAGCTCTAGGGGGGGAACTCCTAATGAAAAACTGTTTTTT CASSSRGGTPNEKLFF
NA TRBJ2-5 NA TRBV7-9 TGTGCCAGCAGCTTAGACATGGCCTCAGGAGGGGAGACCCAGTACTTC CASSLDMASGGETQYF
NA TRBJ1-5 NA TRBV7-8 TGTGCCAGCAGCCCCCTTAACAGTATCGGTCAGCCCCAGCATTTT CASSPLNSIGQPQHF
NA TRBJ1-5 NA TRBV7-9 TGTGCCAGCAGCCTCGACATCCAGCCCCAGCATTTT CASSLDIQPQHF
NA TRBJ2-3 NA TRBV15 TGTGCCACCAGCAGAGGAGGGAGAGATACGCAGTATTTT CATSRGGRDTQYF
NA TRBJ1-4 once TRBV4-1 TGCGCCAGCAGCCAGGGGCAGAGGCGTGAAAAACTGTTTTTT CASSQGQRREKLFF
TRBD1 TRBJ2-1 NA TRBV5-5 TGTGCCAGCAGCTTACAGGGGGGTGAGCAGTTCTTC CASSLQGGEQFF
NA TRBJ2-3 NA TRBV28 TGTGCCAGCAGTCCGAACAGGGCTCGGACAGATACGCAGTATTTT CASSPNRARTDTQYF
NA TRBJ1-2 NA TRBV14 TGTGCCAGCAGCCCGGCTTTCAAGGGGCAGGACTATGGCTACACCTTC CASSPAFKGQDYGYTF
NA TRBJ2-7 NA TRBV28 TGTGCCAGCAGCGGGACTTCAGGACCCTACGAGCAGTACTTC CASSGTSGPYEQYF
NA TRBJ1-1 NA TRBV28 TGTGCCAGCACCCCCCCCCGGGGGTGGGGAAACACTGAAGCTTTCTTT CASTPPRGWGNTEAFF
TRBD1 TRBJ2-7 once TRBV7-6 TGTGCCAGCAGCGGTACCGGGACAGGGGACTACGAGCAGTACTTC CASSGTGTGDYEQYF
NA TRBJ1-5 few TRBV30 TGTGCCTGGAGTACTACGACAGTCAATCAGCCCCAGCATTTT CAWSTTTVNQPQHF
TRBD1 TRBJ2-5 NA TRBV2 TGTGCCAGCAGCCAAGGACAGGGCGTACGGGGGGAGACCCAGTACTTC CASSQGQGVRGETQYF
NA TRBJ1-2 NA TRBV29-1 TGCAGCGTTAGGGTACCCTTCCCGGGGAACTATGGCTACACCTTC CSVRVPFPGNYGYTF
NA TRBJ1-1 once TRBV9 TGTGCCAGCAGCGCCGTTCTAGACTCTGAAGCTTTCTTT CASSAVLDSEAFF
TRBD2 TRBJ2-1 NA TRBV6-4 TGTGCCAGCGGACTAGCGGGAGGGGACCTTAATGAGCAGTTCTTC CASGLAGGDLNEQFF
TRBD1 TRBJ1-2 few TRBV19 TGTGCCAGTAGTAAGCAGGGGGCTAACTATGGCTACACCTTC CASSKQGANYGYTF
TRBD2 TRBJ2-1 NA TRBV19 TGTGCCAGTAGGGGACTAGCGGATGCGGGTGAGCAGTTCTTC CASRGLADAGEQFF
NA TRBJ2-7 NA TRBV6-6 TGTGCCAGCAGTTACGTCCGGGAACGGTACGAGCAGTACTTC CASSYVRERYEQYF
NA TRBJ2-7 NA TRBV15 TGTGCCACCAGCAGAGATCTCCTCCAGGGTAGGGAGCAGTACTTC CATSRDLLQGREQYF
TRBD1 TRBJ2-7 NA TRBV7-9 TGTGCCAGCAGCTATGGGGACAGCCTCTCCTACGAGCAGTACTTC CASSYGDSLSYEQYF
TRBD1 TRBJ2-7 NA TRBV2 TGTGCCAGCAGTGAAGCCTGGGCCCGGGTCTCCCCAGGGGGCGAGCAGTACTTC CASSEAWARVSPGGEQYF
NA TRBJ2-4 NA TRBV27 TGTGCCAGCAGTCCCGGACTAGCCAAAAACATTCAGTACTTC CASSPGLAKNIQYF
TRBD2 TRBJ2-1 NA TRBV29-1 TGCAGCGTTGAGAGGCTAGCGGCCTACAATGAGCAGTTCTTC CSVERLAAYNEQFF